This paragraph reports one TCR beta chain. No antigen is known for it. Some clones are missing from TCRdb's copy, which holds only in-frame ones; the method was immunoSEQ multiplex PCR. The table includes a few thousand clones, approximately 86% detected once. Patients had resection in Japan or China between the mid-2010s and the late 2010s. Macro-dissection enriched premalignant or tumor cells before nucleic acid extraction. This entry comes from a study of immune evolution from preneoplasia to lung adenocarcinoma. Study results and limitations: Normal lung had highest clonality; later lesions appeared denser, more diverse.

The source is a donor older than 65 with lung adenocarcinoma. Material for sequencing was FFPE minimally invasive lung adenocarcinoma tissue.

The CDR3: CASSKNYTGGPNQPQHF. Written as DNA, the CDR3 is TGTGCCAGCAGCAAAAATTATACAGGGGGACCGAATCAGCCCCAGCATTTT. J is TRBJ1-5 and V is TRBV21-1; TRBD1, as called in the table, went unchecked against the DNA. TRBV21-1 represents a pseudogene. CDR3 length equals 17 residues.